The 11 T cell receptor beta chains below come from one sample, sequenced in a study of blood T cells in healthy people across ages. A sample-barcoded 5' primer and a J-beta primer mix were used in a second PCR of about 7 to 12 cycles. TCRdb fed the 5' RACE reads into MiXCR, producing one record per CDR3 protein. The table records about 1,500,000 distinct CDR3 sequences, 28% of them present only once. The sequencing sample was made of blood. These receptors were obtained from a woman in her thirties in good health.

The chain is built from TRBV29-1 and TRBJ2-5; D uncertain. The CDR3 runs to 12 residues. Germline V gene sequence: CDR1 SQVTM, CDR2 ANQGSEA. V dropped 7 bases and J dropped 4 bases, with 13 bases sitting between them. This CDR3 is CSALDVGETQYF. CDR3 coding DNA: TGCAGCGCCCTCGATGTCGGAGAGACCCAGTACTTC.

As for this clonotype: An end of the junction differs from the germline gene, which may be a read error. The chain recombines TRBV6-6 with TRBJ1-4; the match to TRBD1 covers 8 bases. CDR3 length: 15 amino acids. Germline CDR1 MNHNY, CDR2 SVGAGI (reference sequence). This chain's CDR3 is CAGRQRQGQNEKLFF. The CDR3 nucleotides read TGTGCCGGCAGGCAGAGACAGGGGCAAAATGAAAAACTGTTTTTT.

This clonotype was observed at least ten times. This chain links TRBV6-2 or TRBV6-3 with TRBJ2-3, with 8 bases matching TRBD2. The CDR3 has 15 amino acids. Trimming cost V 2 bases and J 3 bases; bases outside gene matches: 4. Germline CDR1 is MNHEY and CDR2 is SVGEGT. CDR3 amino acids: CASSYRLARTDTQYF. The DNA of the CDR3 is TGTGCCAGCAGTTACCGACTAGCGAGGACAGATACGCAGTATTTT.

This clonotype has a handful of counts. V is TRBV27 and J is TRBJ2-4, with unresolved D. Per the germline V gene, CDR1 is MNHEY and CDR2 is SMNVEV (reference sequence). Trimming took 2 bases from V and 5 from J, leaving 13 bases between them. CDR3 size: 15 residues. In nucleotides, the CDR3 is TGTGCCAGCAGTTTAGGCCAGATCGGCCAAAACATTCAGTACTTC. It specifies CASSLGQIGQNIQYF.

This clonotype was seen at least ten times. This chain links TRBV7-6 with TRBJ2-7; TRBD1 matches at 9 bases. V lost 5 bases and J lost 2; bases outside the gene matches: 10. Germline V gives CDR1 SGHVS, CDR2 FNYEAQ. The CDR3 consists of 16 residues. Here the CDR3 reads CASSPMARTGAYEQYF. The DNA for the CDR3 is TGTGCCAGCAGCCCGATGGCTCGGACAGGGGCCTACGAGCAGTACTTC.

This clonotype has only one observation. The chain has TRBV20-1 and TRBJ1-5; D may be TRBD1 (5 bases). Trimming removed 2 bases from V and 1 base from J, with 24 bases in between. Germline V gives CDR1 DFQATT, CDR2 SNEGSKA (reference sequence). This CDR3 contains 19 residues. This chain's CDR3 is CSARPPVGDRGISNQPQHF. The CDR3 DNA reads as TGCAGTGCTAGACCCCCGGTGGGGGATAGGGGTATAAGCAATCAGCCCCAGCATTTT.

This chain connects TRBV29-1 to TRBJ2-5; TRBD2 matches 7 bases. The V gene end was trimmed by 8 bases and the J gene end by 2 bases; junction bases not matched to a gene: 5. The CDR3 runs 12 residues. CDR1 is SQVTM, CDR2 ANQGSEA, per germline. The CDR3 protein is CSMDGGQETQYF. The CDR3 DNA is TGCAGCATGGACGGGGGGCAAGAGACCCAGTACTTC.

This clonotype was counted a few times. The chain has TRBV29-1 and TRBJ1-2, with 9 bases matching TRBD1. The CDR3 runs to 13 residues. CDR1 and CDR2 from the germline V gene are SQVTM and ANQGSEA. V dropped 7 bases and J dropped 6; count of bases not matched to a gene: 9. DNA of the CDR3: TGCAGCGGGAACAGGGGGCTGGGGGATGGCTACACCTTC. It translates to CSGNRGLGDGYTF.

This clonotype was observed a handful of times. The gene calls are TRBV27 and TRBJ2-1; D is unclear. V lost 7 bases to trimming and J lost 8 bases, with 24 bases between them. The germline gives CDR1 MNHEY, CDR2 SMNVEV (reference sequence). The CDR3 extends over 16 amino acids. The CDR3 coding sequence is TGTGCCAGCACAACCCCAGAGGACCAAATCGGAGATGAGCAGTTCTTC. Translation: CASTTPEDQIGDEQFF.

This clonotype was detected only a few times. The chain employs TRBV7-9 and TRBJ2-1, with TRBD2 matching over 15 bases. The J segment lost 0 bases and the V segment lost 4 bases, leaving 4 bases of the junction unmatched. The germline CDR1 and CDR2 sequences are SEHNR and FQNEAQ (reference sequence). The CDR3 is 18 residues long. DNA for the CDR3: TGTGCCAGCAGCTGGGGACTAGCGGGGGGCGGCTCCTACAATGAGCAGTTCTTC. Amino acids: CASSWGLAGGGSYNEQFF.

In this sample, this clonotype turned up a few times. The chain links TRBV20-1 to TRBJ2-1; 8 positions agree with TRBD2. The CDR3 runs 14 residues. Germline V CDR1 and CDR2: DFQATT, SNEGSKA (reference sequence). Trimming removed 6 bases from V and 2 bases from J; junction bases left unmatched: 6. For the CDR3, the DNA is TGCAGTGCCCATTCGGGACTAGCCTACAATGAGCAGTTCTTC. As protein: CSAHSGLAYNEQFF.